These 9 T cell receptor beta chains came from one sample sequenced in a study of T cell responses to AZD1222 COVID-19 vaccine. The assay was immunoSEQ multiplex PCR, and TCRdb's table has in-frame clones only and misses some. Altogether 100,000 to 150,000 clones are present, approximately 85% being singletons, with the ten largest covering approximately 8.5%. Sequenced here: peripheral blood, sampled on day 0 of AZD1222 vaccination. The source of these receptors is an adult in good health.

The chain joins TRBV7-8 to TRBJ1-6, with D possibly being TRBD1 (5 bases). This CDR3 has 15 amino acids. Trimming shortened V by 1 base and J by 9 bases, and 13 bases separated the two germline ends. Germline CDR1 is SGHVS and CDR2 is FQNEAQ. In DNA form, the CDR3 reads TGTGCCAGCAGCTTAGTGTCCCCAGGGACTTCACCCCTCCACTTT. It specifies CASSLVSPGTSPLHF.

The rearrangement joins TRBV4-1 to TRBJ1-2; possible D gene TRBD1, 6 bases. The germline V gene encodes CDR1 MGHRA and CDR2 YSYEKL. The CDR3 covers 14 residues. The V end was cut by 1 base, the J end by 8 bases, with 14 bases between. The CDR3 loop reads CASSQVGRGFGYTF. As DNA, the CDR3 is TGCGCCAGCAGCCAAGTAGGCAGGGGTTTCGGCTACACCTTC.

DNA for the CDR3: TGTGCCAGCAGCCTTACTAAGGGTGGCTACACCTTC. This encodes CASSLTKGGYTF. V usage is TRBV3-1 (or the pseudogene TRBV3-2) and J usage is TRBJ1-2; D gene unclear. The V end lost 4 bases, the J end lost 7 bases, and 10 bases lay between the germline ends. The CDR3 loop spans 12 amino acids. Germline lookup yields CDR1 LGHDT and CDR2 YNNKEL (reference sequence).

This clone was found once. This CDR3 is CASGQGAANEKLFF. CDR3 in DNA: TGTGCCAGCGGACAGGGTGCAGCTAATGAAAAACTGTTTTTT. This chain uses TRBV19 with TRBJ1-4; 8 bases are a match to TRBD1. CDR3 length: 14 residues. V was clipped by 9 bases and J by 3 bases; unmatched bases: 6. The germline CDR1 and CDR2 sequences are LNHDA and SQIVND (reference sequence).

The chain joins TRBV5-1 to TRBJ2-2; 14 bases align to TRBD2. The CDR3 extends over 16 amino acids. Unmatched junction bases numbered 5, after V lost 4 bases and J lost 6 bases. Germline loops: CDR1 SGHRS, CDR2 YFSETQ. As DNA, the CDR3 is TGCGCCAGCAGCCCGGGACTAGCGGGAGCGGCCGGGGAGCTGTTTTTT. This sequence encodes CASSPGLAGAAGELFF.

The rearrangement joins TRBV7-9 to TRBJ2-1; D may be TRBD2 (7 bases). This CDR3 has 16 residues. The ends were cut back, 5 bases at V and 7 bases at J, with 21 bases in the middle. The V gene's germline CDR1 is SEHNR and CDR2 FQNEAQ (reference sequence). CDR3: CASSPTGGPHKNEQFF. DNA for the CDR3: TGTGCCAGCAGCCCGACGGGGGGCCCCCATAAAAATGAGCAGTTCTTC. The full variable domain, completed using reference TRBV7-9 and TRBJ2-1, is DTGVSQNPRHKITKRGQNVTFRCDPISEHNRLYWYRQTLGQGPEFLTYFQNEAQLEKSRLLSDRFSAERPKGSFSTLEIQRTEQGDSAMYLCASSPTGGPHKNEQFFGPGTRLTVL.

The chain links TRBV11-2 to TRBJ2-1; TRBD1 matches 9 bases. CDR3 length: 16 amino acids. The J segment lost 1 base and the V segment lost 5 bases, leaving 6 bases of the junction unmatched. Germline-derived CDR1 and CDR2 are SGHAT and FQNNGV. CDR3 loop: CASSKIQGASYNEQFF. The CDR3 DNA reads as TGTGCCAGCAGCAAAATACAGGGGGCATCCTACAATGAGCAGTTCTTC.

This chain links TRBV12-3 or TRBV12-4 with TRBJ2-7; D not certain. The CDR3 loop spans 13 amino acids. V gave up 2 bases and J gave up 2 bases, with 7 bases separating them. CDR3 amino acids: CASSLRRPYEQYF. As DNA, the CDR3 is TGTGCCAGCAGTTTACGGCGGCCCTACGAGCAGTACTTC.

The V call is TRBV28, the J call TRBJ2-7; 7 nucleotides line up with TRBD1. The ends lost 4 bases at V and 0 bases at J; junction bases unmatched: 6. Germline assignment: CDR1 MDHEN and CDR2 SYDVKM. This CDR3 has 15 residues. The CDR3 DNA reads TGTGCCAGCAGTTCCCCGGGACAGAACTCCTACGAGCAGTACTTC. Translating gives CASSSPGQNSYEQYF. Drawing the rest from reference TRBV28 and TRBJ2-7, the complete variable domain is DVKVTQSSRYLVKRTGEKVFLECVQDMDHENMFWYRQDPGLGLRLIYFSYDVKMKEKGDIPEGYSVSREKKERFSLILESASTNQTSMYLCASSSPGQNSYEQYFGPGTRLTVT.